This TCR beta chain appears in the sequencing data of a study of beta chain features in type 1 diabetes. Remarks on this clone: Different DNA sequences within this sample yield the same CDR3.

Based on CD45RO/CCR7/CD25/CD127/CD95/CD27, CD4+ regulatory, stem cell-like memory, naive and central memory cells were sorted. Expressed TCRB transcripts got sequenced, as all isolated RNA was reverse transcribed. Here immunoSEQ multiplex PCR was the method, and the copy in TCRdb shows in-frame clones only, minus some. The data hold 300,000 to 350,000 clones, with 6.5% to 10% observed a single time. The clonotype originates from a young woman in good health. The sequenced sample consisted of central memory CD4+ T cells from blood.

The CDR3 DNA sequence: TGTGCCAGCAGCCAACCTGGACTAGAGTACGAGCAGTACTTC. Encoded protein: CASSQPGLEYEQYF. The chain employs TRBV4-2 and TRBJ2-7; 7 bases line up with TRBD2. The J segment lost 4 bases and the V segment lost 2 bases, leaving 5 bases of the junction unmatched. CDR1 is LGHNA and CDR2 is YNFKEQ in the germline V gene. The CDR3 is made up of 14 amino acids.